One sample yielded the 3 T cell receptor beta chains listed below, sequenced in a study of blood T cell repertoires in COVID-19. The table came from immunoSEQ multiplex PCR; TCRdb's copy has only in-frame clones and leaves some out. The data hold a few hundred thousand clones, with around 83% observed a single time. The sequencing input was peripheral blood. The receptors originated from a woman aged 45-60 years with acute or convalescent COVID-19.

The J gene is TRBJ2-5, the V gene TRBV12-3 or TRBV12-4; D remains ambiguous. Trimming removed 6 bases from V and 0 bases from J, with 8 bases in between. The CDR3 is 13 residues long. The CDR3 sequence: CASSSGYQETQYF. As DNA, the CDR3 is TGTGCCAGCAGCTCGGGTTACCAAGAGACCCAGTACTTC.

The chain links TRBV9 to TRBJ1-2, with a weak D call TRBD1 (5 bases). CDR1 and CDR2 from the germline V gene are SGDLS and YYNGEE. Trimming stripped 3 bases from V and 2 bases from J, with 8 bases between. The CDR3 loop spans 13 amino acids. CDR3 in amino acids: CASSAGGNYGYTF. The CDR3 DNA reads TGTGCCAGCAGCGCCGGGGGGAACTATGGCTACACCTTC.

This rearrangement joins TRBV6-5 to TRBJ2-1; TRBD2 agrees at 9 bases. CDR3 length: 14 amino acids. Trimming cost V 7 bases and J 6 bases; bases outside gene matches: 7. Germline lookup yields CDR1 MNHEY and CDR2 SVGAGI. CDR3 in DNA: TGTGCCAGCAACAAACTAGCGGGCGGCAATGAGCAGTTCTTC. It yields the protein CASNKLAGGNEQFF.